The rows below give T cell receptor beta chains drawn from one sample of a study of T cell responses to AZD1222 COVID-19 vaccine. This table comes from immunoSEQ multiplex PCR, and its TCRdb copy is limited to in-frame clones, with some not included. This table holds more than 95,000 clones, around 90% found once. Material: peripheral blood, obtained on day 0 of AZD1222 vaccination. These receptors were collected from an adult in good health. The CDR3 runs from the conserved cysteine through the conserved F or W. The order of the fields is D gene, J gene, CDR3 length, V gene, clone size, CDR3 protein, CDR3 DNA. The D gene is left open where the match is weak. Size values are once, few and many counts, or a class for expanded clones, and some rows have none.

d_gene: -
j_gene: TRBJ1-2
len: 14
v_gene: TRBV6-5
abundance: -
CDR3aa: CASSLRTPNYGYTF
CDR3nt: TGTGCCAGCAGCCTAAGAACACCCAACTATGGCTACACCTTC

d_gene: -
j_gene: TRBJ1-4
len: 16
v_gene: TRBV5-5
abundance: -
CDR3aa: CASSLGTEATNEKLFF
CDR3nt: TGTGCCAGCAGCTTGGGGACAGAGGCAACTAATGAAAAACTGTTTTTT

d_gene: -
j_gene: TRBJ2-7
len: 14
v_gene: TRBV9
abundance: -
CDR3aa: CASSVGSTLTEQYF
CDR3nt: TGTGCCAGCAGCGTAGGATCGACGCTAACCGAGCAGTACTTC

d_gene: -
j_gene: TRBJ2-7
len: 11
v_gene: TRBV2
abundance: -
CDR3aa: CASRVSYEQYF
CDR3nt: TGTGCCAGCAGGGTATCCTACGAGCAGTACTTC

d_gene: -
j_gene: TRBJ2-7
len: 15
v_gene: TRBV6-5
abundance: -
CDR3aa: CASSYGSGLTYEQYF
CDR3nt: TGTGCCAGCAGTTACGGTTCGGGCCTGACCTACGAGCAGTACTTC

d_gene: TRBD2
j_gene: TRBJ2-2
len: 16
v_gene: TRBV6-1
abundance: -
CDR3aa: CASSAGTSGSHGELFF
CDR3nt: TGTGCCAGCAGTGCCGGTACTAGCGGGAGCCACGGGGAGCTGTTTTTT

d_gene: -
j_gene: TRBJ1-1
len: 15
v_gene: TRBV30
abundance: -
CDR3aa: CAWSSTLRANPSAFF
CDR3nt: TGTGCCTGGAGTAGTACGTTGAGGGCCAACCCGTCTGCTTTCTTT

d_gene: -
j_gene: TRBJ1-2
len: 16
v_gene: TRBV5-4
abundance: -
CDR3aa: CASSAGTPPYLYGYTF
CDR3nt: TGTGCCAGCAGCGCGGGGACCCCGCCTTACCTTTATGGCTACACCTTC

d_gene: TRBD1
j_gene: TRBJ2-6
len: 17
v_gene: TRBV19
abundance: -
CDR3aa: CASSIGGQISGANVLTF
CDR3nt: TGTGCCAGTAGTATAGGGGGACAGATCTCTGGGGCCAACGTCCTGACTTTC

d_gene: -
j_gene: TRBJ2-3
len: 15
v_gene: TRBV24-1
abundance: -
CDR3aa: CATSDPMGLLDTQYF
CDR3nt: TGTGCCACCAGTGATCCCATGGGTTTACTAGATACGCAGTATTTT

d_gene: -
j_gene: TRBJ2-7
len: 12
v_gene: TRBV6-1
abundance: -
CDR3aa: CASSDSSYEQYF
CDR3nt: TGTGCCAGCAGTGACAGCTCCTACGAGCAGTACTTC

d_gene: -
j_gene: TRBJ1-1
len: 13
v_gene: TRBV18
abundance: -
CDR3aa: CASSEGVNTEAFF
CDR3nt: TGTGCCAGCTCAGAAGGGGTGAACACTGAAGCTTTCTTT

d_gene: TRBD2
j_gene: TRBJ2-7
len: 13
v_gene: TRBV30
abundance: -
CDR3aa: CAYKSGSSYEQYF
CDR3nt: TGTGCCTATAAGAGCGGGAGCTCCTACGAGCAGTACTTC

d_gene: TRBD2
j_gene: TRBJ2-5
len: 17
v_gene: TRBV19
abundance: -
CDR3aa: CASSISLAAPLGETQYF
CDR3nt: TGTGCCAGTAGTATTAGTCTAGCGGCCCCGCTGGGCGAGACCCAGTACTTC

d_gene: TRBD1
j_gene: TRBJ2-7
len: 15
v_gene: TRBV10-3
abundance: -
CDR3aa: CAISSTGQPSYEQYF
CDR3nt: TGTGCCATCAGCTCGACGGGACAGCCATCCTACGAGCAGTACTTC

d_gene: TRBD2
j_gene: TRBJ2-1
len: 16
v_gene: TRBV4-1
abundance: -
CDR3aa: CASSQDERGSYNEQFF
CDR3nt: TGCGCCAGCAGCCAGGATGAGCGGGGGTCCTACAATGAGCAGTTCTTC

d_gene: -
j_gene: TRBJ1-1
len: 14
v_gene: TRBV4-1
abundance: -
CDR3aa: CASSQAQNGGEAFF
CDR3nt: TGCGCCAGCAGCCAAGCCCAGAATGGTGGTGAAGCTTTCTTT

d_gene: TRBD1
j_gene: TRBJ2-1
len: 19
v_gene: TRBV3-1/TRBV3-2
abundance: once
CDR3aa: CASSQDLQGVMSSYNEQFF
CDR3nt: TGTGCCAGCAGCCAAGATTTACAGGGGGTGATGAGCTCCTACAATGAGCAGTTCTTC

d_gene: TRBD1
j_gene: TRBJ1-5
len: 13
v_gene: TRBV12-3/TRBV12-4
abundance: -
CDR3aa: CASRWTGDQPQHF
CDR3nt: TGTGCCAGCAGATGGACAGGAGATCAGCCCCAGCATTTT

d_gene: -
j_gene: TRBJ2-2
len: 13
v_gene: TRBV7-3
abundance: -
CDR3aa: CASSVLGTGELFF
CDR3nt: TGTGCCAGCAGCGTATTGGGCACCGGGGAGCTGTTTTTT

d_gene: -
j_gene: TRBJ2-6
len: 17
v_gene: TRBV3-1/TRBV3-2
abundance: -
CDR3aa: CASSQEQGLGGANVLTF
CDR3nt: TGTGCCAGCAGCCAAGAACAGGGACTGGGCGGGGCCAACGTCCTGACTTTC